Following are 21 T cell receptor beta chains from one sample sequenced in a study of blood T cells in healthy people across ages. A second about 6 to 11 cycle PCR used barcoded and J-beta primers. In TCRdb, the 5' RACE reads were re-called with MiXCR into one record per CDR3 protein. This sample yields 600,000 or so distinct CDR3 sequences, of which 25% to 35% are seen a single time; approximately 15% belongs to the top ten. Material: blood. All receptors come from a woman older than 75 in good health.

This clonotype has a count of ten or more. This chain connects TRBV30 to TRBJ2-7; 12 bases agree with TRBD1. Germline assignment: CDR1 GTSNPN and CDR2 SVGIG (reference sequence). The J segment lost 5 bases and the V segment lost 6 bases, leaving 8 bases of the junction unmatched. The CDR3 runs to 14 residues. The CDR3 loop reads CACREGTGGNEQYF. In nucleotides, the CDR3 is TGTGCCTGCCGCGAAGGGACAGGGGGCAACGAGCAGTACTTC.

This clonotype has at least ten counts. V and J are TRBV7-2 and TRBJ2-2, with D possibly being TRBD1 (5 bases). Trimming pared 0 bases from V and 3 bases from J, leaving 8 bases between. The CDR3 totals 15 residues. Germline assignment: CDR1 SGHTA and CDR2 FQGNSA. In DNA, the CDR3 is TGTGCCAGCAGCTTAGCGCAAGGGGACACCGGGGAGCTGTTTTTT. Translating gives CASSLAQGDTGELFF.

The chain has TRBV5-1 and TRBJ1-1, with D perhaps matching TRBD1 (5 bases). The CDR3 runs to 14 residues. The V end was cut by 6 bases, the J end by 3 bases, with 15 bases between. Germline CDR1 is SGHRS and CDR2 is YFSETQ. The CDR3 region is CASTKGLQDTEAFF. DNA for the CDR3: TGCGCCAGCACCAAAGGGCTACAGGACACTGAAGCTTTCTTT.

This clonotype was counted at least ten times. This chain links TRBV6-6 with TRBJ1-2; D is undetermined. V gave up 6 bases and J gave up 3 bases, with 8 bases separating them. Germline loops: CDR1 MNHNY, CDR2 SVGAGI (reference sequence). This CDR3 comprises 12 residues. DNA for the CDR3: TGTGCCAGCAGGGAGTCAGACTATGGCTACACCTTC. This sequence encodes CASRESDYGYTF.

The CDR3 spells CASSVKSSYEQYF. The CDR3 bases are TGCGCCAGCAGCGTTAAGAGCTCCTACGAGCAGTACTTC. The chain employs TRBV5-1 and TRBJ2-7; the D is unclear. Germline CDR1 and CDR2: SGHRS and YFSETQ. The CDR3 is made up of 13 amino acids. V dropped 4 bases and J dropped 0 bases, with 8 bases sitting between them.

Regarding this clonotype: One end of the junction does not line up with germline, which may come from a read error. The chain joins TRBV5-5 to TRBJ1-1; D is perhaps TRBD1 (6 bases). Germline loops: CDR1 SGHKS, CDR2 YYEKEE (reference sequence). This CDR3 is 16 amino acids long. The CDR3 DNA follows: TGTGCCAGCAGCTTGTTTTTTGGGACACCCCTCCAAAAAGCTTCCTTT. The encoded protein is CASSLFFGTPLQKASF.

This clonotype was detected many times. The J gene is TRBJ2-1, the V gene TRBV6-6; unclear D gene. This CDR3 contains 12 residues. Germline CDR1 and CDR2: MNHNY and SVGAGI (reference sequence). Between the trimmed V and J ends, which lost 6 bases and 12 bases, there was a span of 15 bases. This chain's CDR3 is CASRDRASWQFF. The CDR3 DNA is TGTGCCAGCAGAGATAGGGCCTCCTGGCAGTTCTTC.

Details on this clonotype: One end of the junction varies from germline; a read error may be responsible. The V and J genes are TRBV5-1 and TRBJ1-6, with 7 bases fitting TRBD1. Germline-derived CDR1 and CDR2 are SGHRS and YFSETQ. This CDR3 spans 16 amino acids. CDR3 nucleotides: TGCGCCAGCAGCTTGACAGGGGAAATAGGGTACTCACCCCGCCACTTT. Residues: CASSLTGEIGYSPRHF.

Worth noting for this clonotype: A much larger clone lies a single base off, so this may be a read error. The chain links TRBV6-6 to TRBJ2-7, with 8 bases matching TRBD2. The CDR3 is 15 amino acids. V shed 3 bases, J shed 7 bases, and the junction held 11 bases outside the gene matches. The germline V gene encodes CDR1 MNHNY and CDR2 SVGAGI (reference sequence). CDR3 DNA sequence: TGTGCCAGCAGTTATTACGGGGGGGCCCTCAATGAGCAGTACTTC. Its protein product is CASSYYGGALNEQYF.

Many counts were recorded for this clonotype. CDR3 residues: CASSDRGHSTDTQYF. The CDR3 DNA is TGTGCCAGCAGTGACAGAGGACACAGCACAGATACGCAGTATTTT. The V call is TRBV6-5, the J call TRBJ2-3; a weak D match, TRBD1 (5 bases). The V gene's germline CDR1 is MNHEY and CDR2 SVGAGI. V was trimmed by 5 bases and J by 0 bases, leaving 12 bases between them. The CDR3 is 15 amino acids.

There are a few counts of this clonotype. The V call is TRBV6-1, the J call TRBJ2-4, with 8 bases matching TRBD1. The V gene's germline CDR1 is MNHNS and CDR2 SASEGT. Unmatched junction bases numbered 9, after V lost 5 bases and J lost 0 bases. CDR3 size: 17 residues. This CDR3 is CASSTGQGILAKNIQYF. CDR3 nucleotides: TGTGCCAGCAGTACCGGACAGGGTATTTTAGCCAAAAACATTCAGTACTTC.

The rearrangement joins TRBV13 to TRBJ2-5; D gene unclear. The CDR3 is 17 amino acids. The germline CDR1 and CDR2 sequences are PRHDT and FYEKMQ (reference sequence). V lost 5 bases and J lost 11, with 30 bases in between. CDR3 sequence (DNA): TGTGCCAGCAGCCCCTCCCTGGGTCTCGGGCCTACCAATGAGCAGTACTTC. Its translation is CASSPSLGLGPTNEQYF.

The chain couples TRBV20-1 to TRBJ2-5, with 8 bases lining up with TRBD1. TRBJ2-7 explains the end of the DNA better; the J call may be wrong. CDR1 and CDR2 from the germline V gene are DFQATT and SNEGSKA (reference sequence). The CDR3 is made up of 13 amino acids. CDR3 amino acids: CSASGDRTYEQYF. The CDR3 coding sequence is TGCAGTGCTAGTGGGGACAGGACCTACGAGCAGTACTTC.

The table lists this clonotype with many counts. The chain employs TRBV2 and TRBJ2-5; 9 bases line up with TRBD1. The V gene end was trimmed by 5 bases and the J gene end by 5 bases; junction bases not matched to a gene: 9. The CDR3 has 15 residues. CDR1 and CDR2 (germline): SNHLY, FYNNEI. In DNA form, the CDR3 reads TGTGCCAGCAGTTTGGGACAGGGTCTCGGGGAGACCCAGTACTTC. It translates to CASSLGQGLGETQYF.

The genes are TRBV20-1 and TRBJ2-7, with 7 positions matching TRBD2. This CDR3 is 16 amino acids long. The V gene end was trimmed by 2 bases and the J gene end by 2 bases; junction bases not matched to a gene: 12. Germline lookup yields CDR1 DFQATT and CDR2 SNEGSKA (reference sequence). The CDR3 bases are TGCAGTGCTAGACTACGAGGTCCTAGCGGTGCCTACGAGCAGTACTTC. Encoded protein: CSARLRGPSGAYEQYF.

The CDR3 region is CSVRRGIAEAFF. The CDR3 region has the DNA TGCAGCGTTCGCAGGGGGATTGCTGAAGCTTTCTTT. The chain has TRBV29-1 and TRBJ1-1; the match to TRBD1 covers 7 bases. Germline V lookup: CDR1 SQVTM, CDR2 ANQGSEA. V gave up 5 bases and J gave up 6 bases; unmatched junction bases: 6. The CDR3 is 12 amino acids.

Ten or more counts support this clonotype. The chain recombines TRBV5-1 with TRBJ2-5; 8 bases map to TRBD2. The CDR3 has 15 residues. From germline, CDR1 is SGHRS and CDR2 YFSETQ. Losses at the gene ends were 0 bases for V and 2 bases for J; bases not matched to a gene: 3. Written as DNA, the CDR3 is TGCGCCAGCAGCTTGGCGGCGGGGGGTCAAGAGACCCAGTACTTC. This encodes CASSLAAGGQETQYF.

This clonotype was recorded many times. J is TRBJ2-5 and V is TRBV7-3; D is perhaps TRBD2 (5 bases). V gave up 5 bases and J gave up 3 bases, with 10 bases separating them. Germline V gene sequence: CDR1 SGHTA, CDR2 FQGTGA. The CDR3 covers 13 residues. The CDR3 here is CASSPPGKETQYF. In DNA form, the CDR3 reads TGTGCCAGCAGCCCCCCGGGAAAAGAGACCCAGTACTTC.

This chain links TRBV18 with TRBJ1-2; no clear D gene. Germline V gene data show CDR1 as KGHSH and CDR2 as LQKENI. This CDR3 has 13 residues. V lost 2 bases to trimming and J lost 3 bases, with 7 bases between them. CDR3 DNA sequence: TGTGCCAGCTCACCAGAACTTGACTATGGCTACACCTTC. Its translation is CASSPELDYGYTF.

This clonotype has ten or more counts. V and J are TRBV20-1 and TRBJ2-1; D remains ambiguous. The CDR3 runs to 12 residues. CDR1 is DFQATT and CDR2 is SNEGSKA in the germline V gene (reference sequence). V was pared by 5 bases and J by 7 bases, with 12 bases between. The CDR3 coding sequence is TGCAGTGCTGCCCCAGTATGGAATGAGCAGTTCTTC. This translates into CSAAPVWNEQFF.

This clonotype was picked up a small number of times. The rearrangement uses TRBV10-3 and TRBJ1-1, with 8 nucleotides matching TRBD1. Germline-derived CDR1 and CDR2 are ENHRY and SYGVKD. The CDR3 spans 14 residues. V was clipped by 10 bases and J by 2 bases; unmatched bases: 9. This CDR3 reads CATRSRGPNTEAFF. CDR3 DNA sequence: TGTGCCACCCGCAGCAGGGGGCCAAACACTGAAGCTTTCTTT.